This TCR beta chain is drawn from a study of blood T cells in healthy people across ages. Unmatched junction bases numbered 6, after V lost 5 bases and J lost 5 bases. This CDR3 has 15 amino acids. Germline CDR1 SGHTA, CDR2 FQGTGA. For the second PCR, which ran for about 7 to 12 cycles, a sample-barcoded 5' primer and a J-beta primer mix were used. TCRdb fed the 5' RACE reads into MiXCR, producing one record per CDR3 protein. Here the sample spans 1.8 million or so distinct CDR3 sequences, about 39% being singletons. This TCR was sampled from a human donor in good health. The chain links TRBV7-3 to TRBJ2-3; TRBD2 aligns across 11 bases. The sample was blood. For the CDR3, the DNA is TGTGCCAGCAGCCAGGGACTAGCGGAAGGAGATACGCAGTATTTT. Its protein is CASSQGLAEGDTQYF.